Presented here are 9 T cell receptor beta chains from one specimen sequenced in a study of Ad26.COV2.S vaccination and SARS-CoV-2 variants. The method was immunoSEQ multiplex PCR; TCRdb's version includes in-frame clones alone and lacks a portion of them. The sample shows 350,000 to 500,000 clones, about 91% of them seen only once. Treatment indicated: some 20 received Ad26.COV2.S at low or high dose, single or two shots; 5 received placebo; per-sample allocation not given. Following the first vaccine or placebo injection, samples were taken on day 63. Here the sequenced sample was peripheral blood, taken in a trial of Ad26.COV2.S vaccine versus placebo. The receptors stem from a person aged 18-60 years who received the Ad26.COV2.S COVID-19 vaccine or a placebo.

This chain uses TRBV9 with TRBJ2-5; 10 bases map to TRBD1. Trimming at V came to 4 bases and at J to 4 bases, leaving 4 bases not matched to a gene. CDR3 length: 14 residues. The germline gives CDR1 SGDLS, CDR2 YYNGEE. CDR3 loop: CASSPRTGGETQYF. CDR3 sequence (DNA): TGTGCCAGCAGCCCTCGGACAGGGGGAGAGACCCAGTACTTC.

The V gene is TRBV5-6, the J gene TRBJ2-2; D remains ambiguous. The V and J ends lost 5 bases and 5 bases respectively, with 10 bases between them. Germline CDR1 is SGHDT and CDR2 is YYEEEE. The CDR3 runs 13 residues. The CDR3 is CASRSQMTGELFF. CDR3 coding DNA: TGTGCCAGCAGAAGCCAAATGACCGGGGAGCTGTTTTTT.

This clone was detected once. CDR3 in amino acids: CASSDPGGEKLFF. CDR3 DNA sequence: TGTGCCAGCAGTGACCCTGGGGGTGAAAAACTGTTTTTT. This chain connects TRBV2 to TRBJ1-4; possibly TRBD1 for D (5 bases). The V end was cut by 3 bases, the J end by 7 bases, with 9 bases between. The CDR3 is 13 amino acids. Germline assignment: CDR1 SNHLY and CDR2 FYNNEI.

For the CDR3, the DNA is TGTGCCAGCAGCGGGACTAGCGGGAGTAACGGGGAGCTGTTTTTT. This encodes CASSGTSGSNGELFF. The V gene is TRBV2, the J gene TRBJ2-2; 14 nucleotides line up with TRBD2. Germline CDR1 and CDR2: SNHLY and FYNNEI. The CDR3 runs to 15 residues. With V trimmed by 6 bases and J by 7 bases, 4 bases remained unmatched.

The chain couples TRBV5-1 to TRBJ1-6; D not resolved. CDR3 size: 12 residues. From germline, CDR1 is SGHRS and CDR2 YFSETQ. Deletions cut 4 bases from V and 6 bases from J, with 5 bases between. CDR3 bases: TGCGCCAGCAGCCGTCGTAATTCACCCCTCCACTTT. Translation gives CASSRRNSPLHF.

The chain links TRBV5-6 to TRBJ2-7; no definite D call. Germline V gives CDR1 SGHDT, CDR2 YYEEEE. CDR3 length: 15 amino acids. Trimming pared 1 base from V and 0 bases from J, leaving 11 bases between. In DNA form, the CDR3 reads TGTGCCAGCAGCTTGAGTGGGCAGATCTCCTACGAGCAGTACTTC. Translation gives CASSLSGQISYEQYF.

The rearrangement uses TRBV19 and TRBJ2-7; D is tentatively TRBD1 or TRBD2 (6 bases each). This CDR3 is built from 14 residues. Germline V gives CDR1 LNHDA, CDR2 SQIVND (reference sequence). Trimming removed 1 base from V and 3 bases from J, with 10 bases in between. CDR3 sequence: CASSIAGGGYEQYF. CDR3 sequence (DNA): TGTGCCAGTAGTATAGCCGGGGGCGGCTACGAGCAGTACTTC.

V usage is TRBV2 and J usage is TRBJ1-6; 9 nucleotides line up with TRBD1. The CDR3 runs to 15 residues. CDR1 SNHLY and CDR2 FYNNEI come from the germline V gene. The J segment lost 8 bases and the V segment lost 3 bases, leaving 5 bases of the junction unmatched. Here the CDR3 reads CASSETGGADSPLHF. CDR3 in DNA: TGTGCCAGCAGTGAGACAGGGGGAGCGGATTCACCCCTCCACTTT.

This chain links TRBV15 with TRBJ1-4; no definite D call. Germline V CDR1 and CDR2: LNHNV, YYDKDF (reference sequence). V lost 2 bases and J lost 8, with 18 bases in between. This CDR3 contains 16 residues. CDR3 in amino acids: CATSRPAGGFREKLFF. The CDR3, as DNA: TGTGCCACCAGCAGACCGGCTGGCGGGTTTAGGGAAAAACTGTTTTTT.